Below are 28 T cell receptor beta chains sequenced from a single sample in a study of patients and donors after allogeneic stem cell transplantation. TCRdb fed the RT-PCR reads into MiXCR, producing one record per CDR3 protein. The data contain about 160,000 distinct CDR3 sequences, approximately 24% of them singletons. The source material was blood, either unsorted or a sorted T cell fraction (not recorded which). These receptors all come from a human donor who was either an allogeneic HSCT recipient or a stem cell or donor lymphocyte infusion donor (not recorded which). It is not recorded whose cells these are; they may come from a transplant donor.

CDR3 sequence (DNA): TGCGCCAGCAGCTTGACCGAACACTACGAGCAGTACTTC. Its translation is CASSLTEHYEQYF. V is TRBV5-1 and J is TRBJ2-7; D unclear. This CDR3 is 13 amino acids long. CDR1 SGHRS and CDR2 YFSETQ come from the germline V gene. The ends were cut back, 1 base at V and 3 bases at J, with 8 bases in the middle.

The chain carries TRBV27 and TRBJ1-2; 7 bases agree with TRBD1. Germline-derived CDR1 and CDR2 are MNHEY and SMNVEV (reference sequence). The CDR3 contains 14 residues. The V gene end was trimmed by 0 bases and the J gene end by 6 bases; junction bases not matched to a gene: 4. The CDR3 spells CASSLSRTGDGYTF. The CDR3 bases are TGTGCCAGCAGTTTATCTAGGACAGGTGATGGCTACACCTTC.

Here the CDR3 reads CSARGLQGNTGELFF. The DNA for the CDR3 is TGCAGTGCTAGGGGCCTACAGGGAAACACCGGGGAGCTGTTTTTT. V is TRBV20-1 and J is TRBJ2-2; D is possibly TRBD1 (6 bases). Germline CDR1 and CDR2: DFQATT and SNEGSKA (reference sequence). The CDR3 is 15 amino acids. Deletions cut 3 bases from V and 2 bases from J, with 13 bases between.

In its sample, this clonotype was seen a few times. This chain joins TRBV10-3 and TRBJ2-1, with D tentatively TRBD2 (6 bases). Germline V gene data show CDR1 as ENHRY and CDR2 as SYGVKD. The CDR3 runs 16 residues. V was cut by 7 bases and J by 9 bases, with 25 bases left in between. CDR3 nucleotide sequence: TGTGCCATCACCTCTCCCCGGGACTCAGGATCGAGTGAGCAGTTCTTC. Translating it yields CAITSPRDSGSSEQFF.

This clonotype was detected ten times or more. The rearrangement joins TRBV20-1 to TRBJ1-3; D gene unclear. CDR1 and CDR2 (germline): DFQATT, SNEGSKA (reference sequence). The germline V and J ends were trimmed by 0 bases and 2 bases, with 17 bases remaining between them. CDR3 size: 17 residues. The CDR3 DNA is TGCAGTGCTAGAGATTGGCGAGGTTCTAGTCCTGGAAACACCATATATTTT. It encodes CSARDWRGSSPGNTIYF.

The chain uses TRBV10-3 and TRBJ2-3, with D hard to call. Trimming removed 0 bases from V and 4 bases from J, with 5 bases in between. The CDR3 has 13 residues. CDR1 is ENHRY and CDR2 is SYGVKD in the germline V gene. The CDR3, as DNA: TGTGCCATCAGTGAGTCGATATCAGATACGCAGTATTTT. Protein: CAISESISDTQYF.

The chain has TRBV28 and TRBJ1-5; possibly TRBD1 for D (5 bases). The V end was cut by 2 bases, the J end by 0 bases, with 8 bases between. Germline CDR1 MDHEN, CDR2 SYDVKM. The CDR3 length is 15 residues. The CDR3 DNA sequence: TGTGCCAGCAGTTTACCAGGGCATAGCAATCAGCCCCAGCATTTT. Protein product: CASSLPGHSNQPQHF. The full variable domain, its missing parts supplied by reference TRBV28 and TRBJ1-5, is DVKVTQSSRYLVKRTGEKVFLECVQDMDHENMFWYRQDPGLGLRLIYFSYDVKMKEKGDIPEGYSVSREKKERFSLILESASTNQTSMYLCASSLPGHSNQPQHFGDGTRLSIL.

V is TRBV5-1 and J is TRBJ1-1, with D possibly TRBD1 on 5 matching bases. CDR3 size: 16 residues. Trimming took 7 bases from V and 3 from J, leaving 22 bases between them. Germline V gives CDR1 SGHRS, CDR2 YFSETQ. CDR3 region: CASSGTGNRIDTEAFF. In nucleotides, the CDR3 is TGCGCCAGCTCAGGGACCGGGAATCGGATAGACACTGAAGCTTTCTTT.

The chain joins TRBV5-1 to TRBJ2-5; D is ambiguous. Germline loops: CDR1 SGHRS, CDR2 YFSETQ. There are 14 residues in the CDR3. V gave up 4 bases and J gave up 1 base, with 11 bases separating them. The CDR3 sequence is CASSPDSFQETQYF. As DNA, the CDR3 is TGCGCCAGCAGCCCCGACTCGTTCCAAGAGACCCAGTACTTC.

This clonotype was seen more than once but under ten times. V is TRBV20-1 and J is TRBJ2-3; the D call may be TRBD1 or TRBD2 (5 bases each). This CDR3 comprises 15 residues. Trimming pared 0 bases from V and 6 bases from J, leaving 16 bases between. The germline gives CDR1 DFQATT, CDR2 SNEGSKA (reference sequence). In DNA, the CDR3 is TGCAGTGCTAGAGATCCCCCTCGGGGCCTTGATACGCAGTATTTT. Translating it yields CSARDPPRGLDTQYF.

The chain combines TRBV5-6 with TRBJ2-5, with D possibly matching TRBD2 (6 bases). The CDR3 covers 14 residues. V lost 0 bases and J lost 5, with 11 bases in between. Germline CDR1 SGHDT, CDR2 YYEEEE. The CDR3 sequence: CASSLAGVRETQYF. Written as DNA, the CDR3 is TGTGCCAGCAGCTTGGCGGGGGTAAGGGAGACCCAGTACTTC.

The table lists this clonotype with a few counts. The chain carries TRBV3-1 and TRBJ2-1; TRBD2 matches at 14 bases. This CDR3 contains 15 residues. The V segment lost 0 bases and the J segment 9 bases; nucleotides outside the gene matches: 1. Germline V gene lookup returns CDR1 LGHDT and CDR2 YNNKEL (reference sequence). CDR3 DNA sequence: TGTGCCAGCAGCCAAGAGGGACTAGCGGGGGCTGAGCAGTTCTTC. It yields the protein CASSQEGLAGAEQFF.

The chain is built from TRBV7-2 and TRBJ1-1; D is unclear. V was trimmed by 1 base and J by 6 bases, leaving 15 bases between them. CDR3 length: 15 amino acids. Germline V gene lookup returns CDR1 SGHTA and CDR2 FQGNSA. The CDR3 is CASSLVPGLGAEAFF. In nucleotides, the CDR3 is TGTGCCAGCAGCTTAGTTCCCGGGCTAGGTGCTGAAGCTTTCTTT.

This chain connects TRBV7-9 to TRBJ2-7; 8 bases match TRBD2. The V gene end was trimmed by 5 bases and the J gene end by 1 base; junction bases not matched to a gene: 10. The CDR3 consists of 16 residues. Per germline, CDR1 SEHNR and CDR2 FQNEAQ (reference sequence). CDR3 region: CASSAHSSGESYEQYF. The CDR3 nucleotides read TGTGCCAGCAGCGCCCACAGTAGCGGGGAATCCTACGAGCAGTACTTC.

The sample holds a few counts of this clonotype. The chain uses TRBV5-1 and TRBJ1-2; D is possibly TRBD1 (6 bases). Germline-derived CDR1 and CDR2 are SGHRS and YFSETQ. The CDR3 length is 13 residues. V lost 0 bases to trimming and J lost 7 bases, with 10 bases between them. The CDR3 coding sequence is TGCGCCAGCAGCTTGGTGGGGGCCCTTGGCTACACCTTC. The encoded protein is CASSLVGALGYTF.

The V and J genes are TRBV7-6 and TRBJ2-5; no clear D. Deletions cut 1 base from V and 1 base from J, with 10 bases between. This CDR3 comprises 15 residues. Looked up from germline, CDR1 is SGHVS and CDR2 is FNYEAQ. The CDR3 protein is CASSLVVEFQETQYF. In nucleotides, the CDR3 is TGTGCCAGCAGCTTAGTTGTTGAGTTCCAAGAGACCCAGTACTTC.

In this sample, this clonotype turned up a few times. The CDR3 protein is CASNRAPGEPQHF. The CDR3, as DNA: TGTGCCAGCAACCGGGCTCCCGGTGAGCCCCAGCATTTT. V is TRBV7-6 and J is TRBJ1-5; D not resolved. The V end was cut by 7 bases, the J end by 8 bases, with 15 bases between. The germline V gene encodes CDR1 SGHVS and CDR2 FNYEAQ. This CDR3 contains 13 residues.

The gene calls are TRBV5-1 and TRBJ1-2; D unresolved. The V gene lost 0 bases and the J gene lost 8 bases, with 11 bases spanning the gap. Per the germline V gene, CDR1 is SGHRS and CDR2 is YFSETQ. The CDR3 runs 13 residues. The CDR3 region has the DNA TGCGCCAGCAGCTTGGATCAAAACCGGGGCTACACCTTC. It is translated as CASSLDQNRGYTF.

This clonotype was seen a handful of times. The chain employs TRBV20-1 and TRBJ1-5, with a tentative D call TRBD1 (5 bases). Trimming removed 4 bases from V and 4 bases from J, with 14 bases in between. The CDR3 spans 14 residues. The germline V gene encodes CDR1 DFQATT and CDR2 SNEGSKA (reference sequence). CDR3 region: CSATPRGSNQPQHF. The CDR3 DNA reads as TGCAGTGCTACCCCCCGGGGGTCGAATCAGCCCCAGCATTTT.

This clonotype was observed many times. The chain is built from TRBV7-2 and TRBJ1-2; D gene ambiguous. V dropped 3 bases and J dropped 4 bases, with 18 bases sitting between them. The CDR3 has 16 amino acids. The germline gives CDR1 SGHTA, CDR2 FQGNSA. CDR3 DNA: TGTGCCAGCAGCTTCATCTTGACACAGACCCTCTATGGCTACACCTTC. It specifies CASSFILTQTLYGYTF.

This clonotype was found a few times. The chain is built from TRBV20-1 and TRBJ2-7; 11 bases match TRBD2. The CDR3 covers 14 residues. The V segment lost 6 bases and the J segment 1 base; nucleotides outside the gene matches: 5. Germline loops: CDR1 DFQATT, CDR2 SNEGSKA (reference sequence). The CDR3 reads CSAKTSGASYEQYF. DNA of the CDR3: TGCAGTGCCAAGACTAGCGGGGCTTCCTACGAGCAGTACTTC.

This clonotype was observed a few times. This sequence may be a read error, since a much larger clone differs from it by one base. The chain links TRBV7-2 to TRBJ1-1, with D perhaps matching TRBD1 (6 bases). V shed 2 bases and J shed 3 bases, with 7 bases lying between them. The CDR3 contains 13 residues. CDR1 is SGHTA and CDR2 is FQGNSA in the germline V gene. The CDR3 sequence: CASSLQGHTEAFF. In DNA form, the CDR3 reads TGTGCCAGCAGCTTACAGGGGCACACTGAAGCTTTCTTT. Full variable domain (remainder filled in from reference TRBV7-2 and TRBJ1-1): GAGVSQSPSNKVTEKGKDVELRCDPISGHTALYWYRQSLGQGLEFLIYFQGNSAPDKSGLPSDRFSAERTGGSVSTLTIQRTQQEDSAVYLCASSLQGHTEAFFGQGTRLTVV.

This clonotype came up a few times. The chain employs TRBV10-3 and TRBJ2-1; the match to TRBD1 covers 10 bases. The CDR3 consists of 15 residues. V dropped 6 bases and J dropped 8; count of bases not matched to a gene: 10. Germline V gives CDR1 ENHRY, CDR2 SYGVKD. CDR3 nucleotides: TGTGCCATCAGCCTAAGACAGGGGGCGGTAGATGAGCAGTTCTTC. Protein product: CAISLRQGAVDEQFF.

The chain links TRBV20-1 to TRBJ1-5; a weak D match, TRBD1 (5 bases). Trimming left V 1 base short and J 0 bases short, with 7 bases between. The CDR3 sequence is 14 residues long. The V gene's germline CDR1 is DFQATT and CDR2 SNEGSKA (reference sequence). Here the CDR3 reads CSARGGDSNQPQHF. For the CDR3, the DNA is TGCAGTGCTAGAGGGGGGGATAGCAATCAGCCCCAGCATTTT.

This chain connects TRBV5-1 to TRBJ1-1, with D tentatively TRBD1 (5 bases). Germline assignment: CDR1 SGHRS and CDR2 YFSETQ. The CDR3 has 17 residues. Trimming took off 0 bases at V and 1 base at J, with 16 bases between the two ends. The CDR3 nucleotides are TGCGCCAGCAGCTTGGCTAGTCATTCAGGGAGGAACACTGAAGCTTTCTTT. This sequence encodes CASSLASHSGRNTEAFF.

The chain uses TRBV7-9 and TRBJ2-3, with 7 bases identical to TRBD2. The CDR3 totals 14 residues. Germline assignment: CDR1 SEHNR and CDR2 FQNEAQ (reference sequence). V lost 3 bases, J lost 0 bases, and 0 bases stayed unmatched. CDR3 sequence reads: CASSFGGSTDTQYF. The CDR3 coding sequence is TGTGCCAGCAGCTTCGGGGGGAGCACAGATACGCAGTATTTT.

This clonotype showed up just a few times. The CDR3 loop is CASSLGSGGEQFF. The CDR3 DNA is TGTGCCAGCAGTTTAGGGTCCGGGGGTGAGCAGTTCTTC. The rearrangement joins TRBV12-3 or TRBV12-4 to TRBJ2-1; possible D gene TRBD2, 6 bases. V gave up 1 base and J gave up 9 bases, with 10 bases separating them. The CDR3 is made up of 13 amino acids.

This clonotype was observed a handful of times. This chain links TRBV4-2 with TRBJ1-1, with no clear D. Trimming removed 1 base at V and 3 bases at J, with 12 bases between. Germline V lookup: CDR1 LGHNA, CDR2 YNFKEQ. The CDR3 spans 15 residues. CDR3: CASSQGEFADTEAFF. The CDR3 coding sequence is TGTGCCAGCAGCCAAGGTGAATTCGCAGACACTGAAGCTTTCTTT.